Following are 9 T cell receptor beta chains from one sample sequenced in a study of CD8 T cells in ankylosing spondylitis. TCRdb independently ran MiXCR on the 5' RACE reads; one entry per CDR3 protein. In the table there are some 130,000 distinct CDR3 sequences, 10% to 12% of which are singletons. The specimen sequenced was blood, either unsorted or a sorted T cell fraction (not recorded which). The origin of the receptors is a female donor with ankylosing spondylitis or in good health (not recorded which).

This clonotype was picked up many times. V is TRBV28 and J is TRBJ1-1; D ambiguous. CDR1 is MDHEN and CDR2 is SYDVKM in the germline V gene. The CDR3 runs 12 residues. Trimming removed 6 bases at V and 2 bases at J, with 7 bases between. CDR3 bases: TGTGCCAGCAGGATGGGAAACACTGAAGCTTTCTTT. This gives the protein CASRMGNTEAFF.

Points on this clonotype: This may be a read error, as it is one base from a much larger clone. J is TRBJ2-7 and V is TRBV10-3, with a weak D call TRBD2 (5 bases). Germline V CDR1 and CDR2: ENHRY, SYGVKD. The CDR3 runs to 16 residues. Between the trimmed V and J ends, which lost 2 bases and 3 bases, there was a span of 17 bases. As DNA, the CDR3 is TGTGCCATCAGTGAGCCGGCGAGGGAGCTAAGCTACGAGCAGTACTTC. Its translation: CAISEPARELSYEQYF.

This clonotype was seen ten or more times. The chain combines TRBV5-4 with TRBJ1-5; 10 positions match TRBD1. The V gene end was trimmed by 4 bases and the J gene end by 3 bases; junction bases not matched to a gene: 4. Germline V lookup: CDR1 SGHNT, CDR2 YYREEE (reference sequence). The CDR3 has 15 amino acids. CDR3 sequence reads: CASSAGTGDNQPQHF. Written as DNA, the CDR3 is TGTGCCAGCAGCGCTGGGACAGGGGACAATCAGCCCCAGCATTTT.

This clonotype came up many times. The CDR3 sequence: CASSSLRDRENEQFF. CDR3 nucleotides: TGTGCCAGCAGTTCCCTCCGGGACAGGGAGAATGAGCAGTTCTTC. The chain couples TRBV12-3 or TRBV12-4 to TRBJ2-1, with 9 bases that match TRBD1. V trimming: 4 bases; J trimming: 7 bases; junction bases outside the gene matches: 8. There are 15 residues in the CDR3.

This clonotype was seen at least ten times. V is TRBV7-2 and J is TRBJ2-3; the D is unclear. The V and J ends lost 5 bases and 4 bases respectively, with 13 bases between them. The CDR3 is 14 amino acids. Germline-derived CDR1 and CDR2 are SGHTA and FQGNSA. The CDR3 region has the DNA TGTGCCAGCAGCCCCAGCACGGTTTCAGATACGCAGTATTTT. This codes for CASSPSTVSDTQYF. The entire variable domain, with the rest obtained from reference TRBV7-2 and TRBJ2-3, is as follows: GAGVSQSPSNKVTEKGKDVELRCDPISGHTALYWYRQSLGQGLEFLIYFQGNSAPDKSGLPSDRFSAERTGGSVSTLTIQRTQQEDSAVYLCASSPSTVSDTQYFGPGTRLTVL.

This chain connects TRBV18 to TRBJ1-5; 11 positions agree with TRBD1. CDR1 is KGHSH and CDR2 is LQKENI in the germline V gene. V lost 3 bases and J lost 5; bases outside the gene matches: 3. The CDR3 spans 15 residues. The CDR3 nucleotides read TGTGCCAGCTCACCGGGACAGGGGGAGCATCAGCCCCAGCATTTT. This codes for CASSPGQGEHQPQHF.

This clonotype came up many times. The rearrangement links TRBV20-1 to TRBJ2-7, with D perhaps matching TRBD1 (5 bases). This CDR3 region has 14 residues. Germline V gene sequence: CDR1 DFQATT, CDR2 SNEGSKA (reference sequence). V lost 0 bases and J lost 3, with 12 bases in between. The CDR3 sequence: CSARDPTGIYEQYF. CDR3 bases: TGCAGTGCTAGAGACCCCACAGGAATCTACGAGCAGTACTTC.

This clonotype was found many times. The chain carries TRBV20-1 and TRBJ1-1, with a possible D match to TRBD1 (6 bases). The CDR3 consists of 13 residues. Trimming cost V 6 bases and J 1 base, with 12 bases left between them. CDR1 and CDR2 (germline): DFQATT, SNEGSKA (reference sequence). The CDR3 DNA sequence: TGCAGTGCCAGGACAGCCCAGAACACTGAAGCTTTCTTT. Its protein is CSARTAQNTEAFF.

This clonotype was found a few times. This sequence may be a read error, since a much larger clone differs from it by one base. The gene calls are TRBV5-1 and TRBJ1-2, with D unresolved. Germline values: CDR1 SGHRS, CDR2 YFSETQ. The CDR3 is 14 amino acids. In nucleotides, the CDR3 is TGCGCCAGCAGCCCAGACGGAGCTAACTATAGCTACACCTTC. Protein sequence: CASSPDGANYSYTF.